These 2 T cell receptor beta chains were sequenced from one sample in a study of HIV-infected patients and healthy controls. MiXCR was run by TCRdb on the 5' RACE reads, yielding one entry per CDR3 protein. The sample gives about 64,000 distinct CDR3 sequences, about a fifth of which show up once; approximately 1.5% is in the top ten. Sequences were obtained from CD4+ T cells from blood. The receptors shown here come from a human donor in good health.

This clonotype has a single count. The gene calls are TRBV6-4 and TRBJ2-3, with 7 bases lining up with TRBD1. Losses at the gene ends were 5 bases for V and 4 bases for J; bases not matched to a gene: 3. Germline CDR1 reads MRHNA; CDR2 reads SNTAGT. This CDR3 is 13 amino acids long. The CDR3 spells CASSRDRPDTQYF. The CDR3 DNA reads TGTGCCAGCAGTCGGGACAGACCAGATACGCAGTATTTT.

The chain couples TRBV6-2 or TRBV6-3 to TRBJ1-5; TRBD1 is a possible D gene (6 bases). Germline V gene lookup returns CDR1 MNHEY and CDR2 SVGEGT. The CDR3 totals 17 residues. V was cut by 2 bases and J by 6 bases, with 20 bases left in between. The CDR3 nucleotides are TGTGCCAGCAGTTACGTTAGGGGGGCCCGTGATGCTCAGCCCCAGCATTTT. The encoded protein is CASSYVRGARDAQPQHF.